The 24 T cell receptor beta chains below come from one sample, sequenced in a study of cytomegalovirus exposure and HLA in healthy donors. The PCR made use of 60 Vbeta and 13 Jbeta primers. Generated by immunoSEQ multiplex PCR, the TCRdb table keeps only in-frame clones and is missing some. The sample contains approximately 210,000 clones, around 87% of which appear only once. Sequenced input: PBMCs. The origin of the receptors is a man aged 25 to 40 in good health and CMV-seronegative.

The rearrangement uses TRBV5-6 and TRBJ2-6; TRBD2 is a possible D gene (5 bases). The germline V gene has CDR1 SGHDT and CDR2 YYEEEE. The CDR3 has 15 residues. V lost 4 bases, J lost 0 bases, and 8 bases lay in between. CDR3 protein: CASSPGSSGANVLTF. As DNA, the CDR3 is TGTGCCAGCAGCCCTGGGAGCTCTGGGGCCAACGTCCTGACTTTC.

The rearrangement links TRBV9 to TRBJ2-5; 7 nucleotides agree with TRBD1. This CDR3 is built from 16 residues. Germline CDR1 reads SGDLS; CDR2 reads YYNGEE. V lost 2 bases and J lost 1; bases outside the gene matches: 8. The CDR3 region has the DNA TGTGCCAGCAGCGTCGACGCCGGGACAGTCCAAGAGACCCAGTACTTC. Translated: CASSVDAGTVQETQYF.

The chain couples TRBV27 to TRBJ2-5; perhaps TRBD2 as D (5 bases). This CDR3 contains 14 residues. Germline V gene data show CDR1 as MNHEY and CDR2 as SMNVEV (reference sequence). V was pared by 5 bases and J by 5 bases, with 15 bases between. CDR3 DNA sequence: TGTGCCAGCAGTGAGCGGTACACAGAGGAGACCCAGTACTTC. This codes for CASSERYTEETQYF.

This clone was picked up one time. The chain links TRBV9 to TRBJ2-2, with 7 bases lining up with TRBD1. V lost 2 bases and J lost 5; bases outside the gene matches: 12. This CDR3 comprises 17 residues. Germline V CDR1 and CDR2: SGDLS, YYNGEE. Here the CDR3 reads CASSVTSGTVGTGELFF. The DNA for the CDR3 is TGTGCCAGCAGCGTGACGTCCGGGACAGTAGGTACCGGGGAGCTGTTTTTT.

The V and J genes are TRBV27 and TRBJ2-1, with a tentative D call TRBD1 (7 bases). The V gene's germline CDR1 is MNHEY and CDR2 SMNVEV (reference sequence). Trimming removed 5 bases from V and 4 bases from J, with 15 bases in between. CDR3 length: 15 amino acids. The CDR3 loop is CASSPWQGGYNEQFF. CDR3 bases: TGTGCCAGCAGTCCCTGGCAGGGGGGATACAATGAGCAGTTCTTC.

This chain joins TRBV30 and TRBJ1-3; the D gene is possibly TRBD1 (6 bases). Trimming shortened V by 3 bases and J by 1 base, and 10 bases separated the two germline ends. Germline CDR1 is GTSNPN and CDR2 is SVGIG (reference sequence). The length of the CDR3 is 14 residues. The CDR3 loop is CAWRTQGSGNTIYF. CDR3 in DNA: TGTGCCTGGAGGACACAGGGATCTGGAAACACCATATATTTT.

The chain recombines TRBV6-4 with TRBJ2-3, with D possibly being TRBD2 (7 bases). This CDR3 has 18 amino acids. The germline gives CDR1 MRHNA, CDR2 SNTAGT. V was cut by 0 bases and J by 12 bases, with 28 bases left in between. The CDR3 sequence: CASSDSPYEAGALLTQYF. The CDR3 DNA reads TGTGCCAGCAGTGACTCGCCTTATGAGGCGGGGGCCCTACTAACCCAGTATTTT.

This chain links TRBV9 with TRBJ1-2; D is possibly TRBD1 (6 bases). Deletions cut 3 bases from V and 4 bases from J, with 16 bases between. The CDR3 loop spans 15 amino acids. The germline gives CDR1 SGDLS, CDR2 YYNGEE. The CDR3 region is CASSGGWTEVYGYTF. The CDR3 DNA reads TGTGCCAGCAGCGGTGGTTGGACAGAAGTCTATGGCTACACCTTC.

This sequence joins TRBV25-1 and TRBJ1-1, with 8 bases identical to TRBD1. This CDR3 has 14 residues. The junction had 2 bases not matched to a gene; V was cut back by 0 bases and J by 5 bases. Looked up from germline, CDR1 is MGHDK and CDR2 is SYGVNS. CDR3 sequence (DNA): TGTGCCAGCAGTGAATATCAGGGGGCTACTGAAGCTTTCTTT. Its protein product is CASSEYQGATEAFF.

The chain links TRBV11-2 to TRBJ2-5, with TRBD1 matching 9 bases. The CDR3 has 15 residues. Germline values: CDR1 SGHAT, CDR2 FQNNGV. The junction had 2 bases not matched to a gene; V was cut back by 1 base and J by 2 bases. This chain's CDR3 is CASSLGQGGQETQYF. The DNA of the CDR3 is TGTGCCAGCAGCTTAGGACAGGGGGGGCAAGAGACCCAGTACTTC.

This rearrangement joins TRBV19 to TRBJ1-6, with 8 bases aligning to TRBD1. CDR1 is LNHDA and CDR2 is SQIVND in the germline V gene (reference sequence). The CDR3 contains 14 residues. V shed 8 bases and J 9 bases; nucleotides not matched to a gene: 9. Here the CDR3 DNA reads TGTGCCAGTGCCTACCGGGACAGGAGTTCACCCCTCCACTTT. Protein sequence: CASAYRDRSSPLHF.

The chain is built from TRBV18 and TRBJ1-5, with a possible D match to TRBD1 (6 bases). The CDR3 runs to 14 residues. Per germline, CDR1 KGHSH and CDR2 LQKENI. V was clipped by 5 bases and J by 3 bases, with 11 bases between them. CDR3 DNA: TGTGCCAGCTCAGGGGACAAGGTCAATCAGCCCCAGCATTTT. As protein: CASSGDKVNQPQHF.

This chain links TRBV19 with TRBJ1-5; D unresolved. Trimming removed 5 bases from V and 6 bases from J, with 20 bases in between. CDR3 size: 16 residues. Germline CDR1 and CDR2: LNHDA and SQIVND (reference sequence). The DNA of the CDR3 is TGTGCCAGTAGTCCCCGCGGAGCCGAAAGATTTCAGCCCCAGCATTTT. It is translated as CASSPRGAERFQPQHF. Full variable domain (rest looked up from reference TRBV19 and TRBJ1-5): DGGITQSPKYLFRKEGQNVTLSCEQNLNHDAMYWYRQDPGQGLRLIYYSQIVNDFQKGDIAEGYSVSREKKESFPLTVTSAQKNPTAFYLCASSPRGAERFQPQHFGDGTRLSIL.

This clone was seen only a few times. The chain is built from TRBV6-4 and TRBJ2-1; a possible D gene is TRBD1 (5 bases). The CDR3 contains 12 residues. Between the trimmed V and J ends, which lost 0 bases and 14 bases, there was a span of 11 bases. Germline CDR1 MRHNA, CDR2 SNTAGT. The CDR3 reads CASSDSVDSEFF. CDR3 sequence (DNA): TGTGCCAGCAGTGACTCAGTTGACAGCGAGTTCTTC.

The rearrangement joins TRBV7-8 to TRBJ2-1; D call uncertain. Germline V lookup: CDR1 SGHVS, CDR2 FQNEAQ. Trimming shortened V by 2 bases and J by 0 bases, and 8 bases separated the two germline ends. This CDR3 is 15 amino acids long. The DNA for the CDR3 is TGTGCCAGCAGCTTAAACACGTTCTCCTACAATGAGCAGTTCTTC. Translated: CASSLNTFSYNEQFF.

The chain uses TRBV7-9 and TRBJ2-7, with 7 bases identical to TRBD2. CDR1 and CDR2 (germline): SEHNR, FQNEAQ (reference sequence). V trimming: 4 bases; J trimming: 6 bases; junction bases outside the gene matches: 18. The CDR3 contains 17 residues. CDR3 DNA sequence: TGTGCCAGCAGCTCCCCCGGCCGGGCTAGCGGAAAAGGCGAGCAGTACTTC. Its translation: CASSSPGRASGKGEQYF.

CDR3 nucleotides: TGTGCCAGCAGCTTAGCCCACACACCTGAAAAACTGTTTTTT. Encoded protein: CASSLAHTPEKLFF. The V gene is TRBV11-2, the J gene TRBJ1-4; D is unresolved. V shed 1 base and J shed 7 bases, with 10 bases lying between them. Germline CDR1 reads SGHAT; CDR2 reads FQNNGV. CDR3 size: 14 residues. The whole variable domain, filled in from reference TRBV11-2 and TRBJ1-4, reads EAGVAQSPRYKIIEKRQSVAFWCNPISGHATLYWYQQILGQGPKLLIQFQNNGVVDDSQLPKDRFSAERLKGVDSTLKIQPAKLEDSAVYLCASSLAHTPEKLFFGSGTQLSVL.

The chain has TRBV7-9 and TRBJ2-1; the match to TRBD2 covers 7 bases. Trimming removed 4 bases from V and 7 bases from J; junction bases left unmatched: 16. The CDR3 is made up of 17 amino acids. From germline, CDR1 is SEHNR and CDR2 FQNEAQ (reference sequence). CDR3: CASSSVRAGEEANEQFF. CDR3 nucleotide sequence: TGTGCCAGCAGCTCCGTTCGGGCGGGAGAAGAGGCAAATGAGCAGTTCTTC. Based on the CDR3 plus reference TRBV7-9 and TRBJ2-1, the full variable domain is DTGVSQNPRHKITKRGQNVTFRCDPISEHNRLYWYRQTLGQGPEFLTYFQNEAQLEKSRLLSDRFSAERPKGSFSTLEIQRTEQGDSAMYLCASSSVRAGEEANEQFFGPGTRLTVL.

The genes are TRBV2 and TRBJ1-5; no reliable D call. The CDR3 is made up of 15 amino acids. Germline V lookup: CDR1 SNHLY, CDR2 FYNNEI. V was clipped by 0 bases and J by 4 bases, with 10 bases between them. CDR3 loop: CASSEARAPNQPQHF. The CDR3 nucleotides are TGTGCCAGCAGTGAAGCCCGCGCTCCTAATCAGCCCCAGCATTTT.

This chain joins TRBV27 and TRBJ1-1; D is unclear. The CDR3 extends over 14 amino acids. Germline V gene lookup returns CDR1 MNHEY and CDR2 SMNVEV (reference sequence). V was cut by 4 bases and J by 0 bases, with 9 bases left in between. The CDR3 sequence is CASSYSLMNTEAFF. The CDR3 DNA reads as TGTGCCAGCAGTTACAGCCTGATGAACACTGAAGCTTTCTTT.

This chain links TRBV28 with TRBJ2-7, with D perhaps TRBD1 (6 bases). Germline V lookup: CDR1 MDHEN, CDR2 SYDVKM. V dropped 4 bases and J dropped 4 bases, with 20 bases sitting between them. CDR3 length equals 16 residues. Here the CDR3 reads CASSSGTGHKLYEQYF. The DNA for the CDR3 is TGTGCCAGCAGTTCAGGGACGGGACATAAGCTTTACGAGCAGTACTTC.

The chain carries TRBV7-9 and TRBJ2-2, with 8 bases matching TRBD1. The CDR3 loop spans 16 amino acids. The V gene's germline CDR1 is SEHNR and CDR2 FQNEAQ (reference sequence). Trimming at V came to 4 bases and at J to 5 bases, leaving 9 bases not matched to a gene. CDR3 bases: TGTGCCAGCAGCTCCCAGGGACAGGTGAAGACCGGGGAGCTGTTTTTT. Protein sequence: CASSSQGQVKTGELFF. Supplemented by reference TRBV7-9 and TRBJ2-2, the full variable domain reads DTGVSQNPRHKITKRGQNVTFRCDPISEHNRLYWYRQTLGQGPEFLTYFQNEAQLEKSRLLSDRFSAERPKGSFSTLEIQRTEQGDSAMYLCASSSQGQVKTGELFFGEGSRLTVL.

V is TRBV2 and J is TRBJ2-5, with 16 bases that match TRBD2. Germline values: CDR1 SNHLY, CDR2 FYNNEI. V was clipped by 2 bases and J by 4 bases; unmatched bases: 10. CDR3 length: 19 amino acids. The CDR3 region has the DNA TGTGCCAGCAGTGAAACGGGGACTAGCGGGAGGGTTGAGTTAGAGACCCAGTACTTC. Amino acid sequence: CASSETGTSGRVELETQYF.

This rearrangement joins TRBV7-9 to TRBJ2-7; TRBD1 aligns across 9 bases. V lost 8 bases and J lost 4; bases outside the gene matches: 3. In germline, CDR1 is SEHNR, CDR2 FQNEAQ (reference sequence). This CDR3 region has 12 residues. The DNA for the CDR3 is TGTGCCAGCGCGACAGGGGGTTACGAGCAGTACTTC. It codes for CASATGGYEQYF.